This TCR beta chain is from a study of T cell responses to AZD1222 COVID-19 vaccine. Looking at the study overall: Second doses at about 4 or about 12 weeks were pooled.

The study's findings and limits: Increases in Spike-specific TCR breadth and depth were seen after two AZD1222 doses. Regions left unmutated in variants are reportedly the target of nearly half of spike-specific TCRs. White British donors predominated, females outnumbered males, and clonal diversity was possibly underestimated.

The V gene lost 0 bases and the J gene lost 5 bases, with 20 bases spanning the gap. The germline CDR1 and CDR2 sequences are SGHNT and YYREEE (reference sequence). The CDR3 extends over 17 amino acids. Sequencing used immunoSEQ multiplex PCR; TCRdb keeps in-frame clones, though not all of them. The sample yields 75,000 to 90,000 clones, 89% seen once. With regard to this clone: Antigen specificity is unknown.

This TCR came from an adult in good health. The sequenced sample was peripheral blood, obtained on day 0 of AZD1222 vaccination. The J gene is TRBJ1-2, the V gene TRBV5-4; TRBD1 is a possible D gene (5 bases). The CDR3 loop is CASSLGPFIDSNYGYTF. In DNA, the CDR3 is TGTGCCAGCAGCTTGGGGCCCTTTATCGACAGTAATTATGGCTACACCTTC.